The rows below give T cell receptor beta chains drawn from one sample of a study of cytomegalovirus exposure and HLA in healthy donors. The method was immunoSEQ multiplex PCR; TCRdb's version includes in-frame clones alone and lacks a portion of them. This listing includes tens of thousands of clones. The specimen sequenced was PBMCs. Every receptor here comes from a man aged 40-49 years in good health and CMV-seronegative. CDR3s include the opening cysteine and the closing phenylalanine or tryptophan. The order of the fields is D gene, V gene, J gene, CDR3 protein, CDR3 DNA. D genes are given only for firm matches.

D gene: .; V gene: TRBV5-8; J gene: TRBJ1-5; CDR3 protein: CASSLDATGRGNQPQHF; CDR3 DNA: TGTGCCAGCAGCTTGGATGCCACAGGGAGGGGGAATCAGCCCCAGCATTTT
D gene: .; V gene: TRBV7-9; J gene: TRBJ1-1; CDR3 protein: CTALGGDTEAFF; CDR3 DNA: TGTACCGCCTTGGGGGGGGACACTGAAGCTTTCTTT
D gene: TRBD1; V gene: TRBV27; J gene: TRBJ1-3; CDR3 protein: CASSPDRPGNTIYF; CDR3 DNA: TGTGCCAGCAGTCCGGACAGGCCTGGAAACACCATATATTTT
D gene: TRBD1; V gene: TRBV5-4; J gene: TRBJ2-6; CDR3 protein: CASSWGQHQANVLTF; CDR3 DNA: TGTGCCAGCAGCTGGGGACAGCACCAGGCCAACGTCCTGACTTTC
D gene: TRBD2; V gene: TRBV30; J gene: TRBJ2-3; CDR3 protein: CAYSGSGTDTQYF; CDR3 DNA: TGTGCCTATAGCGGGAGCGGGACAGATACGCAGTATTTT
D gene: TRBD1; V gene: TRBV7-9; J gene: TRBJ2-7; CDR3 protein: CASSLLGQGSYEQYF; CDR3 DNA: TGTGCCAGCAGCTTACTGGGACAGGGGTCCTACGAGCAGTACTTC
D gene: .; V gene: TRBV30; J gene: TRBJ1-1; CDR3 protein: CAWSVGWGGGIKIEAFF; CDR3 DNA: TGTGCCTGGAGTGTAGGGTGGGGGGGCGGTATAAAGATTGAAGCTTTCTTT
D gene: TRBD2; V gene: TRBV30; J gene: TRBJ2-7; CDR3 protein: CAWSVQPSGSYEQYF; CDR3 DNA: TGTGCCTGGAGTGTTCAGCCTAGCGGGTCCTACGAGCAGTACTTC
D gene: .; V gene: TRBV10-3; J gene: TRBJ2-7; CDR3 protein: CAIWGAGDEQYF; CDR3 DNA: TGTGCCATCTGGGGGGCGGGAGACGAGCAGTACTTC
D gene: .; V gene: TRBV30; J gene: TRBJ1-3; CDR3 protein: CAWSVLGPRLDTIYF; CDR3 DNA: TGTGCCTGGAGTGTACTAGGTCCTCGATTAGACACCATATATTTT
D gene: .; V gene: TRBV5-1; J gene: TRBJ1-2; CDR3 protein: CASSLATRNYGYTF; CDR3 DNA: TGCGCCAGCAGCTTGGCTACCAGGAACTATGGCTACACCTTC
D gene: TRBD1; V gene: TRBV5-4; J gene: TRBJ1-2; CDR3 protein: CASSGGDRGSWMGYGYTF; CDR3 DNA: TGTGCCAGCAGCGGCGGGGACAGGGGGTCATGGATGGGCTATGGCTACACCTTC
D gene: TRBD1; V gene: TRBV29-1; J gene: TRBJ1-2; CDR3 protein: CSVHRGYGYTF; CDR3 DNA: TGCAGCGTTCACAGGGGGTATGGCTACACCTTC
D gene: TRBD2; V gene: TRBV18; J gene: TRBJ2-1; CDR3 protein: CASSPQTSGLTYNEQFF; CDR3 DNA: TGTGCCAGCTCACCACAAACTAGCGGGCTTACCTACAATGAGCAGTTCTTC
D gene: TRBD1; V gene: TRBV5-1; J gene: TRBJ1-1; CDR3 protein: CASGTQGHTEAFF; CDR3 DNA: TGCGCCAGCGGGACACAGGGGCACACTGAAGCTTTCTTT
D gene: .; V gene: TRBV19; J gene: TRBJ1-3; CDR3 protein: CASCWEGGNTIYF; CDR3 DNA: TGTGCCAGTTGTTGGGAAGGAGGAAACACCATATATTTT
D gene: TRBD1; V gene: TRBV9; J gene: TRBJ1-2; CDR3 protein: CASSAGVRDSKYGYTF; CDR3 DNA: TGTGCCAGCAGCGCCGGAGTCCGGGACAGCAAATATGGCTACACCTTC
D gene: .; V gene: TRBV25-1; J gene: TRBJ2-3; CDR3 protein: CASSGANTDTQYF; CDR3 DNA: TGTGCCAGCAGTGGGGCTAACACAGATACGCAGTATTTT